What follows describes a single T cell receptor beta chain. What antigen it recognizes has not been identified. No base qualities exist here, and no much larger clone lies one base off it. This entry is derived from a study of blood T cell repertoires in COVID-19 (dated by TCRdb to about 2020). About the investigation overall: Samples covering the acute and convalescent phases of COVID-19 were provided by collaborators in the United States, Italy and Spain. The prospective study material was composed of cDNA or gDNA derived from T cells, B-cell-depleted T cells, or PBMCs. Subjects who had been exposed to COVID-19, were actively infected with it, or had recovered from it provided the deeply sampled blood TCRbeta repertoires that made up the dataset. The repertoires were released in a freely available public database meant as a resource for research on the immune response to SARS-CoV-2. The samples were drawn from the first 160 participants of the ongoing ImmuneRACE study and from 1,254 subjects provided by 6 global collaborators. A de-identified subject ID, COVID-19 status, age in years and sex were almost always included in the sample metadata. Where available, HLA class I and class II types were obtained from metadata supplied by the sample provider rather than from assay-based typing. Summary of the overall study and its limitations: Clinical and demographic metadata were provided uncurated, with the amount varying by source and participant.

Whole blood was collected in K2EDTA tubes by collaborating institutions according to the institutions' own protocols. For TCRbeta analysis, collaborator samples were shipped as frozen whole blood, as isolated PBMCs, or as DNA extracted from either sample type. TCRbeta CDR3 regions were amplified from genomic DNA by means of the immunoSEQ Assay, a bias-controlled multiplex PCR. From the authors' description of their analysis: The number of nucleated cells in each sample was estimated by amplification of reference gene primers within the assay. To quantify the absolute abundance of each unique TCRbeta CDR3 rearrangement, sequence reads were collapsed and filtered. For each sample, productive Simpson clonality was calculated as the square root of Simpson's diversity index across productive rearrangements. In its TCRdb copy, this immuneACCESS table keeps in-frame sequences only and misses some clones. Where compared with another copy, unresolved V genes explain less than half of these, and the others have no known cause. V and J calls and clone size come straight from that table; D and trimming were deduced from the DNA. The sample includes 110,000 to 150,000 clones, with 65% to 90% observed a single time. The ten largest clones represent just under 3% of the sample.

Source material: peripheral blood. This sequence was found in a man aged 50 to 59 with acute or convalescent COVID-19.

The CDR3 is CASSSTLETEAFF. The DNA sequence is TGTGCCAGCAGTTCGACACTGGAAACTGAAGCTTTCTTT. Here the chain combines TRBV28 and TRBJ1-1; the D segment cannot be called with confidence. CDR1 and CDR2 are read off the germline V gene as MDHEN and SYDVKM. Counted from cysteine to phenylalanine, this CDR3 has 13 amino acids. The CDR3 DNA has 39 bases and is translated from base 1. V loses 4 bases, J loses 5 bases, and the germline ends lie 11 bases apart.